This is a list of T cell receptor beta chains from one sample in a study of cytomegalovirus exposure and HLA in healthy donors. The table came from immunoSEQ multiplex PCR; TCRdb's copy has only in-frame clones and leaves some out. The repertoire holds 85,000 to 130,000 clones, with roughly nine tenths as singletons. The sequencing sample was made of PBMCs. The receptor source for this set is a woman aged 18-29 years in good health and CMV-seropositive. Each CDR3 is given with its conserved first and last residue. The D gene is left open where the match is weak. Clone size is shown for a subset of rows, as once, few, many or a class of expanded clone.

j_call v_call clone_size cdr3_length d_call cdr3_nt cdr3_aa
TRBJ2-1 TRBV6-4 - 15 TRBD2 TGTGCCAGCAGTGACGCGGCTAGCGGGATGAATGAGCAGTTCTTC CASSDAASGMNEQFF
TRBJ2-2 TRBV9 - 15 TRBD2 TGTGCCAGCAGCGTAACTAGCGGGGACGGCGGGGAGCTGTTTTTT CASSVTSGDGGELFF
TRBJ1-2 TRBV18 - 12 - TGTGCCAGCTCACCTCCGGACTATGGCTACACCTTC CASSPPDYGYTF
TRBJ2-1 TRBV29-1 - 13 - TGCAGCGTTGAGGACACATCCTACAATGAGCAGTTCTTC CSVEDTSYNEQFF
TRBJ2-5 TRBV7-8 - 15 TRBD1 TGTGCCAGCAGCTTAGATAGCCCAGGGGGAGAGACCCAGTACTTC CASSLDSPGGETQYF
TRBJ2-7 TRBV23-1 - 14 - TGCGCCAGCACCACCCATAGACAGGCCTACGAGCAGTACTTC CASTTHRQAYEQYF
TRBJ2-2 TRBV19 - 14 TRBD1 TGTGCCAGTAGGGGACAGGGCTACACCGGGGAGCTGTTTTTT CASRGQGYTGELFF
TRBJ2-1 TRBV11-2 - 15 TRBD2 TGTGCCAGCAGCTTAGGCGGGGGGATCGACAATGAGCAGTTCTTC CASSLGGGIDNEQFF
TRBJ1-1 TRBV6-6 - 13 TRBD1 TGTGCCAGCAGCCCTGACAGGGGCACTGAAGCTTTCTTT CASSPDRGTEAFF
TRBJ2-3 TRBV29-1 - 12 - TGCAGCGTTGGCGGGGTCACAGATACGCAGTATTTT CSVGGVTDTQYF
TRBJ2-2 TRBV18 - 16 TRBD1 TGTGCCAGCTCCCGAGGACAGGGACCGAACACCGGGGAGCTGTTTTTT CASSRGQGPNTGELFF
TRBJ2-2 TRBV11-2 - 15 - TGTGCCAGCAGGGGACACCATCCTTACACCGGGGAGCTGTTTTTT CASRGHHPYTGELFF
TRBJ1-5 TRBV28 - 17 TRBD1 TGTGCCAGCAGTTTACCACAGGGGGCTTTTAGCAATCAGCCCCAGCATTTT CASSLPQGAFSNQPQHF
TRBJ1-6 TRBV21-1 - 16 - TGTGCCAGCAGCGGACAGGTGAGCTCCTATAATTCACCCCTCCACTTT CASSGQVSSYNSPLHF
TRBJ1-5 TRBV6-6 once 15 TRBD1 TGTGCCAGCAGTTCAACGACAGGGGGCAATCAGCCCCAGCATTTT CASSSTTGGNQPQHF
TRBJ1-5 TRBV27 - 13 - TGTGCCAGCAGTTTACAAGAGAATCAGCCCCAGCATTTT CASSLQENQPQHF
TRBJ1-2 TRBV5-5 once 13 - TGTGCCAGCAGCTTGGGGAGCGCCTATGGCTACACCTTC CASSLGSAYGYTF
TRBJ2-5 TRBV5-4 - 14 TRBD2 TGTGCCAGCAGCTCACCTAGCGGCGAAGAGACCCAGTACTTC CASSSPSGEETQYF
TRBJ1-1 TRBV7-9 - 17 - TGTGCCAGCAGCTCCGAGGGGGGGGGTGGAGGGAACACTGAAGCTTTCTTT CASSSEGGGGGNTEAFF
TRBJ2-5 TRBV19 once 15 TRBD2 TGTGCCAGTAGTCCCCTAGCGGGCAAACAAGAGACCCAGTACTTC CASSPLAGKQETQYF
TRBJ1-1 TRBV2 once 15 - TGTGCCAGCAGTCGGGCCGGGGAGTGGAACACTGAAGCTTTCTTT CASSRAGEWNTEAFF
TRBJ2-3 TRBV2 - 14 - TGTGCCAGCAGTGAGATAGCGAGGCAAGATACGCAGTATTTT CASSEIARQDTQYF
TRBJ2-3 TRBV5-6 - 16 TRBD1 TGTGCCAGCAGCTTCGGGACAGGGGGAATCACAGATACGCAGTATTTT CASSFGTGGITDTQYF
TRBJ2-1 TRBV7-9 - 16 - TGTGCCAGCAGCTTAGGGCGGGTCGGGGTTCTCGGTGAGCAGTTCTTC CASSLGRVGVLGEQFF
TRBJ2-7 TRBV9 - 16 TRBD1 TGTGCCAGCAGCGTCCAGCCCGGGACAGGGTCCTACGAGCAGTACTTC CASSVQPGTGSYEQYF
TRBJ2-3 TRBV15 - 16 TRBD2 TGTGCCACCAGCAGGTTTCTAGCGGGGGACACAGATACGCAGTATTTT CATSRFLAGDTDTQYF
TRBJ2-7 TRBV6-1 - 14 - TGTGCCAGCAGTGAATCTCGGCAGGCCTACGAGCAGTACTTC CASSESRQAYEQYF
TRBJ2-1 TRBV9 - 18 TRBD2 TGTGCCAGCAGCGCCGCTGAGATAGCGGGGGGGCTGAGTAATGAGCAGTTCTTC CASSAAEIAGGLSNEQFF
TRBJ1-2 TRBV5-4 once 14 TRBD1 TGTGCCAGCAGCTCGGCGGGACAGAACTATGGCTACACCTTC CASSSAGQNYGYTF
TRBJ2-2 TRBV5-6 - 17 TRBD2 TGTGCCAGCAGCTGGGAACGCGGGGGGCGCCCCACCGGGGAGCTGTTTTTT CASSWERGGRPTGELFF
TRBJ2-1 TRBV9 once 14 - TGTGCCAGCAGCGTGCGGCTAGTGAGCAATGAGCAGTTCTTC CASSVRLVSNEQFF
TRBJ1-5 TRBV28 - 14 TRBD1 TGTGCCAGCAGCATTGCAGGGGGCGCGCAGCCCCAGCATTTT CASSIAGGAQPQHF
TRBJ2-7 TRBV28 - 13 TRBD1 TGTGCCAGCAGCTGGGACAGGGTGGAAGAGCAGTACTTC CASSWDRVEEQYF
TRBJ2-1 TRBV7-2 - 16 TRBD1 TGTGCCAGCAGCTTCCTCGGGACAGGGGGCTTGAATGAGCAGTTCTTC CASSFLGTGGLNEQFF
TRBJ1-1 TRBV10-1 - 15 - TGCGCCAGCAGTGACGGTCGAGGGATGAACACTGAAGCTTTCTTT CASSDGRGMNTEAFF
TRBJ1-2 TRBV6-1 once 12 - TGTGCCAGCACCAAGGGAGCAGATGGCTACACCTTC CASTKGADGYTF
TRBJ1-1 TRBV5-1 - 12 TRBD1 TGCGCCAGCAGCTCGACAGGGGGTGAAGCTTTCTTT CASSSTGGEAFF
TRBJ1-1 TRBV9 - 16 TRBD1 TGTGCCAGCAGCGGGGCGCGACAGGGGGAGAACACTGAAGCTTTCTTT CASSGARQGENTEAFF
TRBJ1-5 TRBV7-9 - 16 TRBD1 TGTGCCAGCAGCTTATGGACAGGAAATAGCAATCAGCCCCAGCATTTT CASSLWTGNSNQPQHF
TRBJ2-1 TRBV6-1 - 13 - TGTGCCAGCAGAGTAGCGGCGAACAATGAGCAGTTCTTC CASRVAANNEQFF
TRBJ1-2 TRBV19 - 15 TRBD1 TGTGCCAGTAGTACCTCGACAGGGGTCTGGTATGGCTACACCTTC CASSTSTGVWYGYTF
TRBJ2-3 TRBV6-1 - 13 TRBD2 TGTGCCAGCCGGACTAGCGGGCGAGATACGCAGTATTTT CASRTSGRDTQYF
TRBJ2-4 TRBV7-9 - 16 TRBD1 TGTGCCAGCAGCCCGAGGACAGGGATAGCCAAAAACATTCAGTACTTC CASSPRTGIAKNIQYF
TRBJ1-4 TRBV19 - 11 - TGTGCCAGTAGTGCTCCCGACACGACACTTTTT CASSAPDTTLF
TRBJ1-1 TRBV18 - 14 - TGTGCCAGCTCACCTGAGTGGACAGTAGCTGAAGCTTTCTTT CASSPEWTVAEAFF
TRBJ1-1 TRBV4-1 - 15 - TGCGCCAGCAGCCACCGTCGGGGGGAGAACACTGAAGCTTTCTTT CASSHRRGENTEAFF
TRBJ1-5 TRBV19 - 14 - TGTGCCAGTAGTATCGAACTGCTCAATCAGCCCCAGCATTTT CASSIELLNQPQHF
TRBJ2-5 TRBV9 - 15 TRBD2 TGTGCCAGCAGCGTAGATGGGACTAGCGGGGAGACCCAGTACTTC CASSVDGTSGETQYF
TRBJ1-6 TRBV9 few 16 - TGTGCCAGCAGCGCAACTCACATGGGCAGGGCTGGACCCCTCCACTTT CASSATHMGRAGPLHF
TRBJ2-1 TRBV29-1 - 15 TRBD2 TGCAGCGTTGAAGGGACTAGCGGGGGGGTTAATGAGCAGTTCTTC CSVEGTSGGVNEQFF
TRBJ2-3 TRBV19 - 14 TRBD2 TGTGCCAGTATTCTAGCGGGGGTGGGAGATACGCAGTATTTT CASILAGVGDTQYF
TRBJ2-2 TRBV7-7 - 15 - TGTGCCAGCAGTGCTGGGGGCACGAACACCGGGGAGCTGTTTTTT CASSAGGTNTGELFF
TRBJ1-4 TRBV28 - 17 - TGTGCCAGCAACCAACGTTTGGGAGGGGCAACTAATGAAAAACTGTTTTTT CASNQRLGGATNEKLFF
TRBJ2-3 TRBV4-2 - 16 TRBD2 TGTGCCAGCAGCCCAAAGACTAGCGGGGGGGCAGATACGCAGTATTTT CASSPKTSGGADTQYF
TRBJ2-1 TRBV7-6 - 16 TRBD2 TGTGCCAGCAGCGAGGCCGGGACTAGCGGGGAAGATGAGCAGTTCTTC CASSEAGTSGEDEQFF
TRBJ2-2 TRBV2 - 15 - TGTGCCAGCACCTCGGGACACGCGAACACCGGGGAGCTGTTTTTT CASTSGHANTGELFF
TRBJ2-7 TRBV2 once 13 - TGTGCCAGCAGGGAGGACAGCTCCTACGAGCAGTACTTC CASREDSSYEQYF